Shown below are 8 T cell receptor beta chains from a single sample sequenced in a study of T cell repertoires in cytomegalovirus infection. TCRdb passed the reads through MiXCR, listing each CDR3 protein once. Here the sample spans around 250,000 distinct CDR3 sequences, over 15% being singletons. Sequencing was done on a sample of CD8+ T cells from PBMCs. The receptors shown here come from a human donor in good health (CMV status not recorded). Some clones in this sample may be carry-over from other donors' samples.

This clonotype was seen at least ten times. This CDR3 reads CASSLHRGETQYF. The CDR3 DNA reads TGTGCCAGCAGTTTACACAGGGGGGAGACCCAGTACTTC. The J gene is TRBJ2-5, the V gene TRBV28, with 8 bases identical to TRBD1. The CDR3 has 13 amino acids. Germline V gives CDR1 MDHEN, CDR2 SYDVKM. The J segment lost 5 bases and the V segment lost 2 bases, leaving 1 base of the junction unmatched.

This clonotype was seen a few times. V gene TRBV6-6 combines with J gene TRBJ2-1; TRBD2 is a possible D gene (5 bases). Germline-derived CDR1 and CDR2 are MNHNY and SVGAGI (reference sequence). The V gene lost 0 bases and the J gene lost 3 bases, with 21 bases spanning the gap. This CDR3 spans 19 amino acids. This CDR3 is CASSYSRVQLPYHYNEQFF. The CDR3 coding sequence is TGTGCCAGCAGTTACTCGAGGGTACAGCTTCCTTATCACTACAATGAGCAGTTCTTC.

The J gene is TRBJ2-7, the V gene TRBV20-1; possibly TRBD2 for D (7 bases). Germline CDR1 reads DFQATT; CDR2 reads SNEGSKA (reference sequence). CDR3 length: 13 amino acids. V was shortened by 3 bases and J by 2 bases, with 11 bases between the two germline ends. CDR3 in amino acids: CSAREGGTYEQYF. Written as DNA, the CDR3 is TGCAGTGCTAGGGAGGGGGGGACCTACGAGCAGTACTTC.

V is TRBV6-6 and J is TRBJ2-5; a possible D gene is TRBD2 (5 bases). CDR3 length equals 16 residues. Germline CDR1 is MNHNY and CDR2 is SVGAGI (reference sequence). Trimming removed 2 bases at V and 3 bases at J, with 16 bases between. CDR3 nucleotides: TGTGCCAGCAGTTACGGGCCCCTAGCCGAAGAAGAGACCCAGTACTTC. Its protein is CASSYGPLAEEETQYF.

The table lists this clonotype with many counts. This rearrangement joins TRBV6-2 or TRBV6-3 to TRBJ2-1; TRBD2 agrees at 14 bases. The CDR3 spans 15 residues. In germline, CDR1 is MNHEY, CDR2 SVGEGT. The V segment lost 5 bases and the J segment 5 bases; nucleotides outside the gene matches: 2. For the CDR3, the DNA is TGTGCCAGCAGTCAGGGACTAGCGGGGGACAATGAGCAGTTCTTC. It encodes CASSQGLAGDNEQFF.

The gene calls are TRBV24-1 and TRBJ2-1; 7 positions agree with TRBD2. Per the germline V gene, CDR1 is KGHDR and CDR2 is SFDVKD. J gave up 5 bases and V 7 bases, and 7 bases lay outside the gene matches. The CDR3 is 14 residues long. The CDR3 loop is CATRQAGRNNEQFF. The CDR3, as DNA: TGTGCCACCAGACAGGCCGGGAGGAACAATGAGCAGTTCTTC.

DNA of the CDR3: TGTGCCAGCAGTCGATGGGGGACAGGGGAGACCCAGTACTTC. It yields the protein CASSRWGTGETQYF. The chain links TRBV28 to TRBJ2-5, with TRBD1 identical over 9 bases. This CDR3 spans 14 amino acids. V shed 5 bases and J 5 bases; nucleotides not matched to a gene: 6. Germline V lookup: CDR1 MDHEN, CDR2 SYDVKM.

This clonotype appeared many times. The gene calls are TRBV7-8 and TRBJ2-5, with D possibly matching TRBD2 (6 bases). This CDR3 is 15 amino acids long. V dropped 5 bases and J dropped 1 base, with 14 bases sitting between them. Per germline, CDR1 SGHVS and CDR2 FQNEAQ. The CDR3 bases are TGTGCCAGCAGCCTACAGGACTACCTCCAAGAGACCCAGTACTTC. Protein sequence: CASSLQDYLQETQYF. Full variable domain (remainder filled in from reference TRBV7-8 and TRBJ2-5): GAGVSQSPRYKVAKRGQDVALRCDPISGHVSLFWYQQALGQGPEFLTYFQNEAQLDKSGLPSDRFFAERPEGSVSTLKIQRTQQEDSAVYLCASSLQDYLQETQYFGPGTRLLVL.